The 24 T cell receptor beta chains below were found in one sample sequenced in a study of blood T cell repertoires in COVID-19. TCRdb's copy holds only in-frame clones and misses some; the assay was immunoSEQ multiplex PCR. The sample gives roughly 250,000 clones, just under 90% of which show up once; 3.5% to 4.5% is in the top ten. Sequenced input: peripheral blood. The receptors here all came from a woman aged 40 to 50 with acute or convalescent COVID-19.

CDR3: CASSVEGQTPYEQYV. CDR3 coding DNA: TGTGCCAGCAGTGTTGAGGGACAGACCCCCTACGAGCAGTACGTC. This chain links TRBV2 with TRBJ2-7; 7 nucleotides align to TRBD1. Trimming took 4 bases from V and 2 from J; bases not matched to a gene: 8. Germline V gene sequence: CDR1 SNHLY, CDR2 FYNNEI. This CDR3 is built from 15 residues.

With respect to this clone: The same CDR3 also results from other DNA sequences found in this sample. V usage is TRBV11-2 and J usage is TRBJ1-2; weak D call: TRBD1 (6 bases). Trimming took off 6 bases at V and 6 bases at J, with 11 bases between the two ends. The CDR3 extends over 12 amino acids. Germline V gene lookup returns CDR1 SGHAT and CDR2 FQNNGV. The CDR3 sequence is CASSWEGDGYTF. CDR3 DNA sequence: TGTGCCAGCAGTTGGGAGGGGGATGGCTACACCTTC.

The V gene is TRBV9, the J gene TRBJ2-5, with a weak D call TRBD2 (5 bases). The CDR3 consists of 15 residues. V lost 3 bases to trimming and J lost 4 bases, with 16 bases between them. In germline, CDR1 is SGDLS, CDR2 YYNGEE. The CDR3 sequence is CASSGQTTVGETQYF. The CDR3, as DNA: TGTGCCAGCAGCGGGCAGACTACCGTGGGAGAGACCCAGTACTTC.

V gene TRBV7-3 combines with J gene TRBJ2-5; perhaps TRBD2 as D (5 bases). V was clipped by 1 base and J by 3 bases, with 12 bases between them. From germline, CDR1 is SGHTA and CDR2 FQGTGA. CDR3 length: 15 residues. Here the CDR3 reads CASSLNAGLEETQYF. The CDR3 region has the DNA TGTGCCAGCAGCTTAAATGCGGGTTTGGAAGAGACCCAGTACTTC. The full variable domain, with the rest looked up from reference TRBV7-3 and TRBJ2-5, is GAGVSQTPSNKVTEKGKYVELRCDPISGHTALYWYRQSLGQGPEFLIYFQGTGAADDSGLPNDRFFAVRPEGSVSTLKIQRTERGDSAVYLCASSLNAGLEETQYFGPGTRLLVL.

The chain employs TRBV19 and TRBJ1-5; TRBD1 might be the D (5 bases). The CDR3 is 15 residues long. Germline CDR1 LNHDA, CDR2 SQIVND (reference sequence). V shed 3 bases and J shed 1 base, with 10 bases lying between them. DNA of the CDR3: TGTGCCAGTAGTATTTCCAGGGTAAGCAATCAGCCCCAGCATTTT. This gives the protein CASSISRVSNQPQHF.

The V call is TRBV9, the J call TRBJ1-3; D is unresolved. Germline V gene data show CDR1 as SGDLS and CDR2 as YYNGEE. This CDR3 region has 12 residues. Trimming took off 3 bases at V and 4 bases at J, with 5 bases between the two ends. The CDR3 nucleotides are TGTGCCAGCAGCGGAGGGGGAAACACCATATATTTT. This sequence encodes CASSGGGNTIYF.

This chain connects TRBV2 to TRBJ1-2; no definite D call. Trimming removed 10 bases at V and 2 bases at J, with 11 bases between. This CDR3 region has 12 residues. The germline V gene has CDR1 SNHLY and CDR2 FYNNEI. CDR3 nucleotide sequence: TGTGCCACCGACCAGAGGAACTATGGCTACACCTTC. Translating it yields CATDQRNYGYTF. Variable domain in full (rest from reference TRBV2 and TRBJ1-2): EPEVTQTPSHQVTQMGQEVILRCVPISNHLYFYWYRQILGQKVEFLVSFYNNEISEKSEIFDDQFSVERPDGSNFTLKIRSTKLEDSAMYFCATDQRNYGYTFGSGTRLTVV.

This rearrangement joins TRBV5-1 to TRBJ2-6; 9 nucleotides agree with TRBD1. After removal of 1 base from V and 0 bases from J, the junction contained 5 bases not matched to a gene. The germline CDR1 and CDR2 sequences are SGHRS and YFSETQ. The CDR3 covers 18 residues. As DNA, the CDR3 is TGCGCCAGCAGCTTGTCCCCGGGACAGGGCTCTGGGGCCAACGTCCTGACTTTC. This translates into CASSLSPGQGSGANVLTF.

The chain employs TRBV28 and TRBJ1-2; 8 nucleotides line up with TRBD1. The germline V gene encodes CDR1 MDHEN and CDR2 SYDVKM. V dropped 0 bases and J dropped 5; count of bases not matched to a gene: 8. The CDR3 has 16 residues. In DNA, the CDR3 is TGTGCCAGCAGTTTATGGGCAGGGGGCTCGTATTATGGCTACACCTTC. This translates into CASSLWAGGSYYGYTF.

The chain has TRBV5-1 and TRBJ2-4; TRBD1 matches at 7 bases. Germline CDR1 and CDR2: SGHRS and YFSETQ. This CDR3 is built from 13 residues. V shed 4 bases, J shed 8 bases, and the junction held 6 bases outside the gene matches. The CDR3 is CASSTRQGDIQYF. The CDR3 coding sequence is TGCGCCAGCAGCACGAGACAGGGAGACATTCAGTACTTC.

This chain connects TRBV5-1 to TRBJ1-3; TRBD1 aligns across 8 bases. Trimming took 3 bases from V and 7 from J; bases not matched to a gene: 9. CDR3 size: 15 residues. CDR1 and CDR2 from the germline V gene are SGHRS and YFSETQ. The CDR3 DNA sequence: TGCGCCAGCAGCTCCTCGGGACAGGCGTCGAACACCATATATTTT. It is translated as CASSSSGQASNTIYF. Based on the CDR3 plus reference TRBV5-1 and TRBJ1-3, the full variable domain is KAGVTQTPRYLIKTRGQQVTLSCSPISGHRSVSWYQQTPGQGLQFLFEYFSETQRNKGNFPGRFSGRQFSNSRSEMNVSTLELGDSALYLCASSSSGQASNTIYFGEGSWLTVV.

V usage is TRBV6-5 and J usage is TRBJ1-1, with D tentatively TRBD1 (5 bases). This CDR3 contains 11 residues. Germline values: CDR1 MNHEY, CDR2 SVGAGI. Trimming left V 6 bases short and J 6 bases short, with 8 bases between. The CDR3 sequence is CASSQGSEAFF. The CDR3 bases are TGTGCCAGCAGCCAGGGTTCTGAAGCTTTCTTT.

This clone has just one count. The chain has TRBV19 and TRBJ1-5, with 8 bases fitting TRBD1. The CDR3 has 17 amino acids. V trimming: 4 bases; J trimming: 4 bases; junction bases outside the gene matches: 12. Germline V gives CDR1 LNHDA, CDR2 SQIVND (reference sequence). This chain's CDR3 is CASSKPQRQGWNQPQHF. In nucleotides, the CDR3 is TGTGCCAGTAGTAAGCCCCAGAGACAGGGGTGGAATCAGCCCCAGCATTTT. The entire variable domain, with the rest obtained from reference TRBV19 and TRBJ1-5, is as follows: DGGITQSPKYLFRKEGQNVTLSCEQNLNHDAMYWYRQDPGQGLRLIYYSQIVNDFQKGDIAEGYSVSREKKESFPLTVTSAQKNPTAFYLCASSKPQRQGWNQPQHFGDGTRLSIL.

The chain uses TRBV14 and TRBJ2-5; D may be TRBD1 (6 bases). The germline V and J ends were trimmed by 5 bases and 7 bases, with 29 bases remaining between them. This CDR3 comprises 18 residues. Looked up from germline, CDR1 is SGHDN and CDR2 is FVKESK. This CDR3 reads CASSETYHGQSLRGTQYF. CDR3 nucleotides: TGTGCCAGCAGCGAAACCTACCATGGACAGAGCCTTCGGGGGACCCAGTACTTC.

The V call is TRBV10-1, the J call TRBJ2-2; 8 bases fit TRBD1. The CDR3 has 14 residues. V lost 3 bases, J lost 10 bases, and 7 bases stayed unmatched. From germline, CDR1 is WNHNN and CDR2 SYGVQD (reference sequence). The CDR3 DNA follows: TGCGCCAGCAGTGACCCAGGGGGCTCCGAGGAGCTGTTTTTT. Translating it yields CASSDPGGSEELFF.

The chain carries TRBV15 and TRBJ1-1, with D possibly being TRBD1 (5 bases). This CDR3 has 14 residues. Germline values: CDR1 LNHNV, CDR2 YYDKDF (reference sequence). The germline V and J ends were trimmed by 0 bases and 3 bases, with 8 bases remaining between them. The CDR3 bases are TGTGCCACCAGCAGAGATAGGGGTTACACTGAAGCTTTCTTT. It specifies CATSRDRGYTEAFF.

The rearrangement links TRBV11-1 to TRBJ1-2, with D possibly matching TRBD1 (6 bases). Trimming shortened V by 1 base and J by 3 bases, and 6 bases separated the two germline ends. CDR1 and CDR2 (germline): SGHAT, FQDESV (reference sequence). The CDR3 sequence is 13 residues long. CDR3 loop: CASSLGTDYGYTF. The CDR3 bases are TGTGCCAGCAGCTTAGGGACAGACTATGGCTACACCTTC.

This chain links TRBV23-1 with TRBJ2-2, with 11 positions matching TRBD2. TRBV23-1 is an ORF for which the function is uncertain. J was trimmed by 2 bases and V by 3 bases; bases with no gene match: 5. The CDR3 extends over 17 amino acids. The CDR3 loop is CASSHPLAGGNTGELFF. The CDR3 DNA reads TGCGCCAGCAGTCACCCCCTAGCGGGGGGTAACACCGGGGAGCTGTTTTTT.

V gene TRBV11-2 combines with J gene TRBJ1-2, with D possibly TRBD1 on 6 matching bases. Germline assignment: CDR1 SGHAT and CDR2 FQNNGV. The CDR3 covers 14 residues. Trimming took off 4 bases at V and 1 base at J, with 10 bases between the two ends. CDR3 region: CASSWTDSNYGYTF. For the CDR3, the DNA is TGTGCCAGCAGCTGGACGGACAGTAACTATGGCTACACCTTC.

The rearrangement joins TRBV18 to TRBJ1-1; 8 nucleotides agree with TRBD1. The CDR3 is 15 residues long. J was trimmed by 5 bases and V by 3 bases; bases with no gene match: 8. The V gene's germline CDR1 is KGHSH and CDR2 LQKENI. The chain's CDR3 is CASSPTGQGLTEAFF. Written as DNA, the CDR3 is TGTGCCAGCTCACCGACCGGACAGGGTTTGACTGAAGCTTTCTTT.

V usage is TRBV5-6 and J usage is TRBJ2-1; the D gene is possibly TRBD1 (7 bases). This CDR3 contains 15 residues. V was shortened by 3 bases and J by 0 bases, with 10 bases between the two germline ends. CDR1 is SGHDT and CDR2 is YYEEEE in the germline V gene. The CDR3 region is CASSSGGNSYNEQFF. The CDR3 DNA follows: TGTGCCAGCAGCTCAGGGGGGAACTCCTACAATGAGCAGTTCTTC. Full variable domain (outside the CDR3, taken from reference TRBV5-6 and TRBJ2-1): DAGVTQSPTHLIKTRGQQVTLRCSPKSGHDTVSWYQQALGQGPQFIFQYYEEEERQRGNFPDRFSGHQFPNYSSELNVNALLLGDSALYLCASSSGGNSYNEQFFGPGTRLTVL.

V and J are TRBV30 and TRBJ1-2; D ambiguous. Per the germline V gene, CDR1 is GTSNPN and CDR2 is SVGIG (reference sequence). Trimming took off 2 bases at V and 0 bases at J, with 13 bases between the two ends. This CDR3 is 15 amino acids long. The CDR3 DNA reads TGTGCCTGGAGTAGGAGCAACCAAGCTAACTATGGCTACACCTTC. As protein: CAWSRSNQANYGYTF.

This sequence joins TRBV5-5 and TRBJ1-4; D gene unclear. Germline V gives CDR1 SGHKS, CDR2 YYEKEE (reference sequence). This CDR3 is 13 amino acids long. Trimming pared 3 bases from V and 4 bases from J, leaving 7 bases between. The CDR3 DNA reads TGTGCCAGCAGCTCGTGGCTTAATGAAAAACTGTTTTTT. Translation gives CASSSWLNEKLFF.

This clone turned up a few times. The rearrangement links TRBV6-5 to TRBJ1-1; D is ambiguous. Germline values: CDR1 MNHEY, CDR2 SVGAGI. This CDR3 is 12 amino acids long. The germline V and J ends were trimmed by 8 bases and 4 bases, with 11 bases remaining between them. CDR3 protein: CASLRGGTEAFF. CDR3 bases: TGTGCCAGCCTCCGGGGAGGCACTGAAGCTTTCTTT.